These 7 T cell receptor beta chains came from one sample sequenced in a study of blood T cell repertoires in COVID-19. Assay: immunoSEQ multiplex PCR; the TCRdb copy retains only in-frame clones and omits some. The data contain about 27,000 clones, about 83% of them singletons. The sequenced material came from peripheral blood. These receptors came from a man aged 65 to 79 with active COVID-19.

This clone came up once. The chain links TRBV23-1 to TRBJ2-7; 11 bases map to TRBD2. TRBV23-1 is labeled an ORF, and its function is uncertain. CDR3 length: 17 amino acids. This chain's CDR3 is CPAVTTSGGPTFYEQYF. Here the CDR3 DNA reads TGCCCAGCAGTCACTACTAGCGGGGGCCCGACATTCTACGAGCAGTACTTC.

V usage is TRBV2 and J usage is TRBJ2-2; D possibly corresponds to TRBD2 (6 bases). The V and J ends lost 1 base and 0 bases respectively, with 9 bases between them. CDR1 SNHLY and CDR2 FYNNEI come from the germline V gene. This CDR3 comprises 16 residues. In DNA, the CDR3 is TGTGCCAGCAGTGAAGTGGGACTTGCGAACACCGGGGAGCTGTTTTTT. Encoded protein: CASSEVGLANTGELFF.

The chain joins TRBV24-1 to TRBJ2-7, with a weak D call TRBD1 (6 bases). The germline V gene has CDR1 KGHDR and CDR2 SFDVKD. V was cut by 7 bases and J by 1 base, with 16 bases left in between. The CDR3 extends over 15 amino acids. The CDR3 DNA reads as TGTGCCACCAGCCGAGGGGGAGAAGTTTCCTACGAGCAGTACTTC. It specifies CATSRGGEVSYEQYF.

This clone was recorded only once. V is TRBV7-2 and J is TRBJ1-6; the D is unclear. The CDR3 spans 15 residues. Looked up from germline, CDR1 is SGHTA and CDR2 is FQGNSA. Trimming left V 5 bases short and J 10 bases short, with 18 bases between. The CDR3 nucleotides are TGTGCCAGCAGCCCACCGGTTGTTAGAGGATCACCCCTCCACTTT. Amino acids: CASSPPVVRGSPLHF.

The V and J genes are TRBV29-1 and TRBJ2-1; 7 nucleotides line up with TRBD1. Trimming at V came to 7 bases and at J to 3 bases, leaving 6 bases not matched to a gene. The CDR3 sequence is 13 residues long. Per germline, CDR1 SQVTM and CDR2 ANQGSEA. The CDR3 region has the DNA TGCAGCGGAACAGGGGTAATCTACAATGAGCAGTTCTTC. This codes for CSGTGVIYNEQFF.

The chain combines TRBV28 with TRBJ2-4, with TRBD1 matching 7 bases. Trimming at V came to 5 bases and at J to 7 bases, leaving 5 bases not matched to a gene. The CDR3 totals 13 residues. CDR1 and CDR2 (germline): MDHEN, SYDVKM. Here the CDR3 reads CASSVLQGNIQYF. CDR3 coding DNA: TGTGCCAGCAGTGTTCTACAGGGGAACATTCAGTACTTC.

The chain couples TRBV19 to TRBJ1-5, with D unresolved. The CDR3 covers 15 residues. Per germline, CDR1 LNHDA and CDR2 SQIVND (reference sequence). Between the trimmed V and J ends, which lost 0 bases and 5 bases, there was a span of 11 bases. The CDR3 reads CASSIDITHYQPQHF. The CDR3 DNA follows: TGTGCCAGTAGTATAGATATAACGCACTATCAGCCCCAGCATTTT.